This T cell receptor (beta chain) was obtained from a study of T cell responses to AZD1222 COVID-19 vaccine. This CDR3 region has 16 residues. V lost 5 bases and J lost 0, with 13 bases in between. Germline V gives CDR1 SGHTA, CDR2 FQGTGA. Sequenced by immunoSEQ multiplex PCR; TCRdb stores in-frame clones only, minus some. The sample has roughly 150,000 clones, approximately 92% seen once. Study-level findings and limits: Spike as a whole was targeted by vaccine-associated CD4 TCRs, dominant at 160-218 and 743-854. Repertoire collection took place solely once the T cell response had peaked. Receipt of two AZD1222 doses was followed by a rise in Spike-specific TCR breadth and depth. White British ancestry dominated among donors, who included more females, and clonal diversity was possibly underestimated.

Notes on this clone: Antigen unknown.

This receptor was taken from an adult who received the AZD1222 COVID-19 vaccine. The rearrangement uses TRBV7-3 and TRBJ2-2; D uncertain. The sample here was peripheral blood, taken 28 days after the second AZD1222 dose. The CDR3 DNA sequence: TGTGCCAGCAGCCCCCAAACGCCCACGAACACCGGGGAGCTGTTTTTT. Translation: CASSPQTPTNTGELFF.